A selection of T cell receptor beta chains follows, all from one sample in a study of T cells in Graves' hyperthyroidism and ophthalmopathy. TCRdb called the multiplex PCR reads again in MiXCR, with one record for every CDR3 protein. Among 600,000 or so distinct CDR3 sequences listed, around 46% were seen once. Sequencing was carried out using peripheral blood or thyroid tissue (not recorded which). The receptors derive from a woman aged 18-29 years with Graves' hyperthyroidism. CDR3s include the opening cysteine and the closing phenylalanine or tryptophan. A D gene is named only where the DNA matches it firmly. Size values are once, few and many counts, or a class for expanded clones, and some rows have none.

J,size,V,D,DNA,CDR3
TRBJ1-2,.,TRBV2,TRBD1,TGTGCCAGCAGACCGGGACAGTTTGTGAGGGGCTACACCTTC,CASRPGQFVRGYTF
TRBJ1-5,.,TRBV29-1,TRBD1,TGCAGTTTATCGACAGGGGGTGCCAATCAGCCCCAGCATTTT,CSLSTGGANQPQHF
TRBJ2-3,.,TRBV15,.,TGTGCCACCAGCGGCACGCAGTATTTT,CATSGTQYF
TRBJ2-7,.,TRBV7-1,TRBD2,TGTGCCAGCATCAGTACCGGACTAGCGGGAGGCCACGAGCAGTACTTC,CASISTGLAGGHEQYF
TRBJ2-5,.,TRBV11-1,TRBD1,TGTGCCACCCAGGGACAGGCGGCAGAGACCCAGTACTTC,CATQGQAAETQYF
TRBJ1-2,many,TRBV24-1,.,TGTGCCACCAGTGATTCGGAGAACTATGGCTACACCTTC,CATSDSENYGYTF
TRBJ1-4,.,TRBV7-8,.,TGTGCCAGCAGCAGAAGAATATCTAATGAAAAACTGTTTTTT,CASSRRISNEKLFF
TRBJ2-6,.,TRBV7-3,TRBD2,TGTGCCAGCAGCTTAGGCCGACCGGGACTAGCGGGGCACTCTGGGGCCAACGTCCTGACTTTC,CASSLGRPGLAGHSGANVLTF
TRBJ1-4,.,TRBV7-3,.,TGTGCCAGCAGCTTAAGGGAAATTGGGGTTAACGAAAAACTGTTTTTT,CASSLREIGVNEKLFF
TRBJ1-1,once,TRBV6-4,.,TGTGCCAGCACCGGGGGGGGGTTGAACACTGAAGCTTTCTTT,CASTGGGLNTEAFF
TRBJ1-1,.,TRBV7-9,.,TGTGCCAGCAGCACCTTGGACAAACCGAACACTGAAGCTTTCTTT,CASSTLDKPNTEAFF
TRBJ1-5,many,TRBV2,TRBD1,TGTGCCAGCAGTAGGACAGGGGGGTTTCAGCCCCAGCATTTT,CASSRTGGFQPQHF
TRBJ1-2,few,TRBV24-1,TRBD1,TGTGCCAGCACGGAAGACAGGGTAAAAGGCTACACCTTC,CASTEDRVKGYTF
TRBJ2-5,.,TRBV20-1,TRBD2,TGCAGTACGAAAGCGGGAGTCGAGACCCAGTACTTC,CSTKAGVETQYF
TRBJ1-5,.,TRBV7-2,.,TGTGCCAGCAGCTTAGGTCAGGGGTGGGAGCCCCAGCATTTT,CASSLGQGWEPQHF
TRBJ1-2,many,TRBV29-1,.,TGCAGCGTTGAAGAAGGGGTGGGTGGCTACTATGGCTACACCTTC,CSVEEGVGGYYGYTF
TRBJ1-1,few,TRBV7-2,.,TGTGCCAGCAGCTTATTTCGTTGGGCGGAGAACACTGAAGCTTTCTTT,CASSLFRWAENTEAFF
TRBJ2-6,few,TRBV9,TRBD1,TGTGCCAGCAGCCTCCGGGACAGGGGTTCTGGGGCCAACGTCCTGACTTTC,CASSLRDRGSGANVLTF
TRBJ2-3,.,TRBV6-1,.,TGTGCCAGCAGTCATTGGACGGGCCATCTACGCACAGATACGCAGTATTTT,CASSHWTGHLRTDTQYF
TRBJ1-1,.,TRBV19,.,TGTGCCAGTACTCACTCGACAGGCCTCACTGAAGCTTTCTTT,CASTHSTGLTEAFF
TRBJ2-5,.,TRBV5-1,.,TGCGCCAGCAGCTTGGCAGAGGTCCGGGAGACCCAGTACTTC,CASSLAEVRETQYF
TRBJ1-1,many,TRBV15,TRBD1,TGTGCCACCATAGAGGACCTGGAAAGGGGGCTAACTGAAGCTTTCTTT,CATIEDLERGLTEAFF
TRBJ1-5,few,TRBV7-9,.,TGTGCCAGCAGCTTGTTGGGACGCGTCGCTCAGCCCCAGCATTTT,CASSLLGRVAQPQHF
TRBJ1-5,.,TRBV10-3,.,TGTGCCAGCAGATACGGACAGCATAGCAATCAGCCCCAGCATTTT,CASRYGQHSNQPQHF
TRBJ1-1,few,TRBV29-1,TRBD1,TGCAGTGCTGGACAGGGGGGCACTGAAGCTTTCTTT,CSAGQGGTEAFF
TRBJ1-6,few,TRBV20-1,.,TGCAGTGCTAGAAGAGTGGGAAACTCACCCCTCCACTTT,CSARRVGNSPLHF
TRBJ1-4,few,TRBV12-3/TRBV12-4,.,TGTGCCAGCAGTTTTGGAGGCCTAGAGGAAAAACTGTTTTTT,CASSFGGLEEKLFF
TRBJ1-5,.,TRBV7-2,TRBD1,TGTGCCAGCAGCCAAGCCCCAACAGGGGTTGTAAGTCAGCCCCAGCATTTT,CASSQAPTGVVSQPQHF
TRBJ1-4,few,TRBV5-6,TRBD1,TGTGCCAGCAGCTCACTACAGGGGTCAATGTATGAAAAACTGTTTTTT,CASSSLQGSMYEKLFF
TRBJ1-1,.,TRBV7-9,.,TGTGCCAGCAGCTCGTCCGGGATTCAGGCTTTCTTT,CASSSSGIQAFF
TRBJ2-7,.,TRBV11-2,TRBD1,TGTGCCAGCAGTTACTCGAGACAGGGGGCCTACGAGCAGTACTTC,CASSYSRQGAYEQYF
TRBJ1-2,once,TRBV29-1,.,TGCAGCTTACCCGACAGTTTCCGCTACACCTTC,CSLPDSFRYTF
TRBJ2-7,.,TRBV11-2,.,TGTGCCAGCAGCCTTTACCAGGGGACCTACGAGCAGTACTTC,CASSLYQGTYEQYF
TRBJ2-5,once,TRBV24-1,.,TGTGCCACCAGTGATTTGCGGCAATCTGGGGGTAGCCAAGAGACCCAGTACTTC,CATSDLRQSGGSQETQYF